Listed below are T cell receptor beta chains from one sample, sequenced in a study of blood T cells in healthy people across ages. Via MiXCR, TCRdb re-called the 5' RACE reads, giving one row per CDR3 protein. The sample holds around 1,800,000 distinct CDR3 sequences; 30% to 40% are singletons and the top ten take 23%. Sequenced material: blood. Receptors were obtained from a human donor in good health. Each CDR3 is given with its conserved first and last residue. D genes are given only for firm matches. Not every row has a clone size; where given, it reads once, few, many or a size class.

J,D,size,V,CDR3,DNA
TRBJ1-2,NA,few,TRBV7-2,CASSSFRAIYGYTF,TGTGCCAGCAGCTCCTTCCGGGCCATATATGGCTACACCTTC
TRBJ2-7,NA,once,TRBV25-1,CASSDSGTQAYEQYF,TGTGCCAGCAGTGATTCCGGGACACAAGCCTACGAGCAGTACTTC
TRBJ2-3,NA,few,TRBV5-6,CASSLEYGDTQYF,TGTGCCAGCAGCTTGGAGTATGGAGATACGCAGTATTTT
TRBJ2-3,NA,NA,TRBV24-1,CATSQKWGNTDTQQF,TGTGCCACCAGTCAAAAGTGGGGGAATACAGATACGCAGCAGTTT
TRBJ2-1,TRBD2,many,TRBV5-5,CASSLGLATNEQFF,TGTGCCAGCAGCCTGGGACTAGCTACTAATGAGCAGTTCTTC
TRBJ2-5,NA,NA,TRBV7-2,CASSPREQHKTQYF,TGTGCCAGCAGCCCCCGGGAACAGCACAAGACCCAGTACTTC
TRBJ2-7,NA,few,TRBV7-2,CASSFWGLTYEQYF,TGTGCCAGCAGCTTTTGGGGGCTCACCTACGAGCAGTACTTC
TRBJ2-1,NA,NA,TRBV4-3,CASSQDPGLYNEQFF,TGCGCCAGCAGCCAAGACCCTGGACTATACAATGAGCAGTTCTTC
TRBJ1-1,NA,NA,TRBV29-1,CSVGGPTATEAFF,TGCAGCGTTGGAGGACCGACGGCCACTGAAGCTTTCTTT
TRBJ1-1,NA,NA,TRBV12-3/TRBV12-4,CASSFFGEASEAFF,TGTGCCAGCAGTTTTTTCGGGGAGGCGAGTGAAGCTTTCTTT
TRBJ1-6,NA,NA,TRBV6-5,CASSRQMNSPLHF,TGTGCCAGCAGTCGACAAATGAATTCACCCCTCCACTTT
TRBJ2-3,TRBD2,NA,TRBV6-5,CASSSLWTSGTDTQYF,TGTGCCAGCAGTTCCCTCTGGACTAGTGGCACAGATACGCAGTATTTT
TRBJ2-6,NA,few,TRBV6-6,CASSYWRPGSGANVLTF,TGTGCCAGCAGTTACTGGCGGCCCGGGTCTGGGGCCAACGTCCTGACTTTC
TRBJ1-1,NA,few,TRBV20-1,CSAPRRGGGEAFF,TGCAGTGCCCCCCGTCGAGGAGGTGGTGAAGCTTTCTTT
TRBJ2-5,TRBD2,NA,TRBV12-3/TRBV12-4,CASSLGRRGVIEETQYF,TGTGCCAGCAGTCTAGGACGGCGGGGGGTAATAGAAGAGACCCAGTACTTC
TRBJ2-1,NA,few,TRBV7-2,CASSLVGLEQFF,TGTGCCAGCAGCTTAGTCGGGCTTGAGCAGTTCTTC
TRBJ1-2,TRBD1,NA,TRBV4-2,CASSQDRQGNYGYTF,TGTGCCAGCAGCCAAGATAGACAGGGGAACTATGGCTACACCTTC
TRBJ1-4,NA,NA,TRBV12-3/TRBV12-4,CASSPGEFSEKLFF,TGTGCCAGCAGTCCAGGGGAATTTAGTGAAAAACTGTTTTTT
TRBJ2-3,NA,few,TRBV12-5,CASGLGDKLTDTQYF,TGTGCTAGTGGTTTGGGGGACAAACTCACAGATACGCAGTATTTT
TRBJ1-2,NA,few,TRBV5-1,CASSLQGGSGYTF,TGCGCCAGCAGCTTGCAGGGTGGCAGTGGCTACACCTTC
TRBJ2-7,TRBD2,few,TRBV7-2,CASSKGLGSYEQYF,TGTGCCAGCAGCAAGGGACTAGGATCCTACGAGCAGTACTTC
TRBJ2-1,NA,NA,TRBV11-1,CASSPNRNNEQFF,TGTGCCAGCAGCCCTAACAGGAACAATGAGCAGTTCTTC
TRBJ2-3,TRBD1,NA,TRBV5-1,CASSLKGGQGPDTQYF,TGCGCCAGCAGCTTGAAGGGGGGACAGGGGCCAGATACGCAGTATTTT
TRBJ1-5,NA,NA,TRBV4-2,CASSQENTYSNQPQHF,TGTGCCAGCAGCCAAGAGAATACCTATAGCAATCAGCCCCAGCATTTT
TRBJ1-2,TRBD1,NA,TRBV20-1,CSARLSRGQGLGYTF,TGCAGTGCTAGGCTTAGTAGGGGGCAGGGTTTAGGCTACACCTTC
TRBJ2-3,TRBD1,NA,TRBV27,CASSLQGALADTQYF,TGTGCCAGCAGTTTACAGGGGGCGCTGGCAGATACGCAGTATTTT
TRBJ2-1,NA,NA,TRBV24-1,CATSDLPAYNEQFF,TGTGCCACCAGTGATTTGCCAGCCTACAATGAGCAGTTCTTC
TRBJ1-5,NA,NA,TRBV27,CTSSPSPGGDQPQHF,TGTACCAGCAGTCCCTCCCCGGGGGGCGATCAGCCCCAGCATTTT
TRBJ2-3,NA,NA,TRBV7-9,CASSSFTDLEVDTQYF,TGTGCCAGCAGCTCCTTCACGGACCTAGAAGTAGATACGCAGTATTTT
TRBJ2-4,NA,NA,TRBV7-2,CASSLVFTEYNEQYF,TGTGCCAGCAGCTTAGTTTTTACCGAATACAATGAGCAGTACTTC
TRBJ1-2,NA,NA,TRBV27,CASSLSGVRSYGYTF,TGTGCCAGCAGTTTATCTGGGGTGAGAAGCTATGGCTACACCTTC
TRBJ2-1,TRBD2,few,TRBV29-1,CSAGTSYNEQFF,TGCAGCGCCGGGACTAGTTACAATGAGCAGTTCTTC
TRBJ1-1,NA,NA,TRBV20-1,CRAGRQAEAFF,TGCAGGGCGGGTAGGCAGGCTGAAGCTTTCTTT
TRBJ2-7,NA,few,TRBV4-3,CASSQENFSYEQYF,TGCGCCAGCAGCCAAGAAAACTTCTCCTACGAGCAGTACTTC
TRBJ1-2,NA,few,TRBV28,CASSLFLREGDYGYTF,TGTGCCAGCAGTTTATTCCTCCGGGAGGGTGACTATGGCTACACCTTC
TRBJ2-7,NA,NA,TRBV3-1,CACSQRRGSEQYF,TGTGCCTGCAGCCAACGTCGGGGCAGCGAGCAGTACTTC
TRBJ1-5,NA,few,TRBV20-1,CSAREAGSNQPQHF,TGCAGTGCTAGAGAGGCAGGTTCCAATCAGCCCCAGCATTTT
TRBJ1-4,NA,NA,TRBV6-1,CASRPPGGNYEKLFF,TGTGCCAGCAGACCCCCTGGGGGCAATTATGAAAAACTGTTTTTT
TRBJ2-3,NA,NA,TRBV20-1,CSTRDTQYF,TGCAGTACTAGGGATACGCAGTATTTT
TRBJ2-7,TRBD1,once,TRBV7-9,CASSNDRAPCEQYF,TGTGCCAGCAGTAACGACAGGGCACCCTGCGAGCAGTACTTC
TRBJ1-2,NA,few,TRBV5-1,CASSLESMDGYTF,TGCGCCAGCAGCTTGGAGTCAATGGATGGCTACACCTTC
TRBJ2-7,NA,few,TRBV4-1,CASSQTANYEQYF,TGCGCCAGCAGCCAGACAGCTAACTACGAGCAGTACTTC
TRBJ1-4,TRBD1,few,TRBV12-3/TRBV12-4,CASSTTGGESEKLFF,TGTGCCAGCAGCACGACAGGGGGAGAAAGTGAAAAACTGTTTTTT
TRBJ1-2,NA,few,TRBV4-3,CASSQVSAAGEEYGYTF,TGCGCCAGCAGCCAAGTGTCGGCGGCAGGGGAAGAATATGGCTACACCTTC
TRBJ1-5,NA,NA,TRBV10-3,CAISEDPAGPNQPQHF,TGTGCCATCAGTGAGGACCCTGCAGGGCCAAATCAGCCCCAGCATTTT
TRBJ2-3,NA,NA,TRBV4-1,CASSQGQVIPDTQYF,TGCGCCAGCAGCCAAGGACAGGTGATTCCAGATACGCAGTATTTT
TRBJ2-1,NA,few,TRBV12-3/TRBV12-4,CASSSDGGPGFF,TGTGCCAGCAGTTCGGACGGAGGCCCCGGGTTCTTC
TRBJ1-2,NA,few,TRBV6-2/TRBV6-3,CASGDIYGYTF,TGTGCCAGCGGGGACATCTATGGCTACACCTTC